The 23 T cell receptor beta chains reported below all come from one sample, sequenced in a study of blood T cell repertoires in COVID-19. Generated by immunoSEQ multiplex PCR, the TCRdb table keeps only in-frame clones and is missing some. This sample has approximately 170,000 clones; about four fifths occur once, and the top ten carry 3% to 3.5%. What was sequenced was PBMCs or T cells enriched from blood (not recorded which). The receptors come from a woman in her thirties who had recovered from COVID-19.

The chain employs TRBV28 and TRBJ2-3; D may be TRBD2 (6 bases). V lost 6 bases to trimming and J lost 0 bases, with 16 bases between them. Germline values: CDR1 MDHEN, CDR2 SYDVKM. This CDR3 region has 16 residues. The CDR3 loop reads CASRFWSSGSTDTQYF. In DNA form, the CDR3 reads TGTGCCAGCAGGTTTTGGTCGAGCGGGAGCACAGATACGCAGTATTTT.

CDR3 protein: CASSSGTGRSFNGYTF. CDR3 in DNA: TGTGCCAGCAGCTCCGGGACAGGGAGATCATTCAATGGCTACACCTTC. J is TRBJ1-2 and V is TRBV5-4, with 9 bases identical to TRBD1. The V segment lost 3 bases and the J segment 6 bases; nucleotides outside the gene matches: 12. CDR1 and CDR2 (germline): SGHNT, YYREEE (reference sequence). The CDR3 has 16 amino acids.

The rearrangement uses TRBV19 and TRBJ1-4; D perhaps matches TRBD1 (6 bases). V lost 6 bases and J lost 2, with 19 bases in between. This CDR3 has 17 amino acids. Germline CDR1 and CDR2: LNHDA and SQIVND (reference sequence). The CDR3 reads CASRDPRGATTNEKLFF. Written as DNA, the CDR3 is TGTGCCAGTAGAGATCCTCGGGGGGCGACCACTAATGAAAAACTGTTTTTT.

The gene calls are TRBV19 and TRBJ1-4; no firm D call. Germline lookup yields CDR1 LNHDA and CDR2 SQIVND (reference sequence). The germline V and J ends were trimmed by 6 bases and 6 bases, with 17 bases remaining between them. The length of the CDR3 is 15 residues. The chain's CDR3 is CASSPTAGVDEKLFF. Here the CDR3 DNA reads TGTGCCAGTAGCCCTACAGCCGGCGTGGATGAAAAACTGTTTTTT.

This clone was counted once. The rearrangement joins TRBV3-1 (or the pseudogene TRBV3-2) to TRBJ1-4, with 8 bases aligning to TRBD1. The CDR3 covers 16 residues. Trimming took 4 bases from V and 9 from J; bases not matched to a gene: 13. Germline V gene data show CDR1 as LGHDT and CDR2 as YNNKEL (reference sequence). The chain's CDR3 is CASSPTTTGGSKKLFF. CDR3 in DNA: TGTGCCAGCAGCCCGACGACCACAGGGGGTTCTAAAAAACTGTTTTTT.

The CDR3 DNA is TGTGCTAGTGCTCGGGACAGGGCATCCACTGAAGCTTTCTTT. Encoded protein: CASARDRASTEAFF. V is TRBV12-5 and J is TRBJ1-1; 9 bases are a match to TRBD1. V shed 7 bases and J 4 bases; nucleotides not matched to a gene: 7. In germline, CDR1 is LGHNT, CDR2 FRNRAP. The CDR3 runs to 14 residues.

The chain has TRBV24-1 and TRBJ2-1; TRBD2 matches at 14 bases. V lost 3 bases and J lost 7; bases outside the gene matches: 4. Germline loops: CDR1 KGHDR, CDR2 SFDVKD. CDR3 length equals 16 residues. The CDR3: CATSDPGLAGVNEQFF. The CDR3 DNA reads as TGTGCCACCAGTGATCCGGGACTAGCGGGAGTAAATGAGCAGTTCTTC.

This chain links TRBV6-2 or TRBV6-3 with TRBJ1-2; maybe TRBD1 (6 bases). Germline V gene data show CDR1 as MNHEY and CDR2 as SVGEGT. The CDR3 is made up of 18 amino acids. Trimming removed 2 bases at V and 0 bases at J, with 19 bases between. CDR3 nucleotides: TGTGCCAGCAGTTACCCCACCGGAGGGGGGGCGGCTAACTATGGCTACACCTTC. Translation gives CASSYPTGGGAANYGYTF.

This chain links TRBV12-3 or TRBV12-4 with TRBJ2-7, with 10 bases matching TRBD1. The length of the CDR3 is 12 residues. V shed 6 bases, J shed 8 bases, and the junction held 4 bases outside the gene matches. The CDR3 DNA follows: TGTGCCAGCAGGGGGACAGGGGACAAGCAGTACGTC. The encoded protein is CASRGTGDKQYV.

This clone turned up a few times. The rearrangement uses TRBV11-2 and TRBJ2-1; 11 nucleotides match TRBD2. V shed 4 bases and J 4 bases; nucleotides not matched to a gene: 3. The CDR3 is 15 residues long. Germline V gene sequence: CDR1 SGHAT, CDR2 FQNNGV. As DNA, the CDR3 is TGTGCCAGCAGCTCTAGCGGGGGGCCGTACAATGAGCAGTTCTTC. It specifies CASSSSGGPYNEQFF.

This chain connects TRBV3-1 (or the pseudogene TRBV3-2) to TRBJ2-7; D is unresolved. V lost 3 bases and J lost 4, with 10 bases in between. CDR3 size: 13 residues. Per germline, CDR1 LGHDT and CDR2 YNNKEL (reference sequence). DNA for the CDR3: TGTGCCAGCAGCCACCTCGGTCGTTACGAGCAGTACTTC. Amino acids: CASSHLGRYEQYF.

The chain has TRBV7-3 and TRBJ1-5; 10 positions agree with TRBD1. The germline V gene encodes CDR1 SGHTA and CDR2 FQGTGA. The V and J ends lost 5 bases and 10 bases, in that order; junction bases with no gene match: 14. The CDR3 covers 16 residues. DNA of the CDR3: TGTGCCAGCAGCACACATACCGGGACAGGGGAATTTCCCCAGCATTTT. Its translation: CASSTHTGTGEFPQHF.

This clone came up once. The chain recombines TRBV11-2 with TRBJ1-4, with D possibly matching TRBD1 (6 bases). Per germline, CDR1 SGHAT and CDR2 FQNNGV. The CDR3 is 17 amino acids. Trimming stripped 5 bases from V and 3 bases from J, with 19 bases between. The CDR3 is CASSPRGPNQANEKLFF. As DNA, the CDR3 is TGTGCCAGCAGCCCCAGGGGCCCCAATCAGGCTAATGAAAAACTGTTTTTT. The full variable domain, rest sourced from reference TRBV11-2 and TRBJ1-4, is EAGVAQSPRYKIIEKRQSVAFWCNPISGHATLYWYQQILGQGPKLLIQFQNNGVVDDSQLPKDRFSAERLKGVDSTLKIQPAKLEDSAVYLCASSPRGPNQANEKLFFGSGTQLSVL.

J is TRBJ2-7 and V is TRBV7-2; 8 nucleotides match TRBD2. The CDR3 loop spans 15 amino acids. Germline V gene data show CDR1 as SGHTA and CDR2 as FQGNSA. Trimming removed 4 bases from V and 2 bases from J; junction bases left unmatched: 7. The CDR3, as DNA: TGTGCCAGCAGCTCCCCGGGACTAGGGGCCTACGAGCAGTACTTC. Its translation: CASSSPGLGAYEQYF.

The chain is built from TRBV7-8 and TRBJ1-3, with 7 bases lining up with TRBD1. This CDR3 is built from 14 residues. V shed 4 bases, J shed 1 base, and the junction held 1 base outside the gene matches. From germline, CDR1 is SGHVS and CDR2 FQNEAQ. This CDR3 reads CASSSTGSGNTIYF. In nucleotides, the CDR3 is TGTGCCAGCAGCTCGACAGGGTCTGGAAACACCATATATTTT.

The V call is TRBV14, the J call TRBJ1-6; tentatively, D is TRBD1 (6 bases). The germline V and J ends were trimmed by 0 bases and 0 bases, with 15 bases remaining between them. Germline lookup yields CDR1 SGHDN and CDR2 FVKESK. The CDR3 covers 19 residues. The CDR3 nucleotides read TGTGCCAGCAGCCAAGAGACAGGAACGTGGAGCTCCTATAATTCACCCCTCCACTTT. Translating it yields CASSQETGTWSSYNSPLHF.

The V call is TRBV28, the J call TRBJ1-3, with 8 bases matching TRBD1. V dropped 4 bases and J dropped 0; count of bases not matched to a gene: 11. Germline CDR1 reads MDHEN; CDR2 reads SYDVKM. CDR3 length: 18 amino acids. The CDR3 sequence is CASSSHTGGLISGNTIYF. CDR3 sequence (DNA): TGTGCCAGCAGTTCACATACAGGGGGATTAATCTCTGGAAACACCATATATTTT.

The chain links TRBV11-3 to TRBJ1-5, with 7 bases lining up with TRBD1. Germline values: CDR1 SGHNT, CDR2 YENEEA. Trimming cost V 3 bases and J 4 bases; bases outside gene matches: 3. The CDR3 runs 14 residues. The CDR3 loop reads CASSLTGTNQPQHF. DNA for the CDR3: TGTGCCAGCAGCTTGACAGGGACTAATCAGCCCCAGCATTTT.

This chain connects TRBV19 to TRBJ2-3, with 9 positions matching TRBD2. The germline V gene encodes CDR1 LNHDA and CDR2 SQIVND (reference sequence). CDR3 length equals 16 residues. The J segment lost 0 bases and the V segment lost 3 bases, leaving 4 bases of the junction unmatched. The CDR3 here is CASSIQTSGSTDTQYF. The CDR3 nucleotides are TGTGCCAGTAGTATCCAGACTAGCGGTAGCACAGATACGCAGTATTTT.

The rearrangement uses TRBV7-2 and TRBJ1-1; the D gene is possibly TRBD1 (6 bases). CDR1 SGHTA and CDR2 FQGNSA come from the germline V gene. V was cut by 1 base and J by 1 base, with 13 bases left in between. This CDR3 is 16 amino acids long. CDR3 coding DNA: TGTGCCAGCAGCTTAGTGTTAAGGGGGAGGAACACTGAAGCTTTCTTT. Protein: CASSLVLRGRNTEAFF.

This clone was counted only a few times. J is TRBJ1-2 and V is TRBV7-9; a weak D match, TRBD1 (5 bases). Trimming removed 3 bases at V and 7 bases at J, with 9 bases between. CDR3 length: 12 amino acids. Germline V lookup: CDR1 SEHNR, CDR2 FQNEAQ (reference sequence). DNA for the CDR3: TGTGCCAGCAGCTTGGACCAGGGTGGCTACACCTTC. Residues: CASSLDQGGYTF.

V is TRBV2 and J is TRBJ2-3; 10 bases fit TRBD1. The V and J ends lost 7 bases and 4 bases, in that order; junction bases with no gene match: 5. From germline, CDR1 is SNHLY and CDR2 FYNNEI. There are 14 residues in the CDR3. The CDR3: CASNRDRGADTQYF. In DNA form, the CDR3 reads TGTGCCAGCAACCGGGACAGGGGTGCAGATACGCAGTATTTT.

CDR3 loop: CSASAGETQYF. DNA for the CDR3: TGCAGTGCTAGTGCGGGGGAGACCCAGTACTTC. The J gene is TRBJ2-5, the V gene TRBV20-1; D might be TRBD2 (6 bases). The CDR3 loop spans 11 amino acids. The germline V gene encodes CDR1 DFQATT and CDR2 SNEGSKA (reference sequence). V shed 3 bases and J shed 5 bases, with 7 bases lying between them.